One T cell receptor beta chain is described in this entry. Its recognized antigen is unknown. Base qualities are not provided; no much larger clone lies one nucleotide away. Libraries were built with 5' RACE. The listed sequencing device is Illumina HiSeq 2500. A second about 7 to 11 cycle PCR used a sample-barcoded 5' primer and a J-beta primer mix. A unique molecular identifier was introduced onto each TCR beta cDNA molecule by a template-switch 5' adaptor carrying 12 random nucleotides. At least 2.5 million CDR3-containing paired-end reads were obtained from each sample. All of the RNA was converted into first-strand cDNA using the Mint cDNA synthesis kit, with a TRBC-specific oligonucleotide serving as the primer. Following uracil-DNA glycosylase treatment, all cDNA underwent a first 18-cycle PCR with the universal primers M1SS and BC2_uni_R. Regarding the original processing steps: Each sample was normalized by randomly selecting 1 million high-quality reads, each carrying a distinct molecular identifier. Reads sharing molecular identifiers were discarded rather than binned into consensus sequences. MiTCR, run with a Q25 quality threshold and the strictest error-elimination algorithm, handled CDR3 identification, clonotype clustering and error correction. A nonparametric unseen species model using Euler transformation provided a lower-bound estimate of total TCR beta diversity. In-frame beta chains were kept once TCRdb had trimmed the public reads at Q25 with fastp and called clones with MiXCR. A single entry per CDR3 protein holds the most common genes and DNA from its merged rows. TCRdb, not the original authors, processed these V and J calls. The sample has roughly 2 million distinct CDR3 sequences on record, about 50% of them singletons. Less than 2.5% of the sample is in the top ten clones.

The CDR3 runs 14 residues from the cysteine to the phenylalanine. Of the read, only the CDR3 DNA is kept; its 42 bases are in frame from base 1. As encoded in the germline V gene, CDR1 is MNHNS while CDR2 is SASEGT. Trimming costs V 6 bases and J 6 bases, and their ends lie 15 bases apart. The donors were 40 or so Caucasian individuals from Russia, aged roughly 6 to 100 years, who were systemically healthy. Each donor gave about 11 milliliters of peripheral blood, drawn into EDTA-treated Vacutainer tubes. PBMCs were isolated by Ficoll-Paque density-gradient centrifugation, with at least 6 million obtained per sample. Trizol reagent was used to extract total RNA from PBMCs, with at least 5.5 micrograms per sample. For every donor, an aliquot of PBMCs went through flow cytometry to measure the percentages of naive CD45RAhigh/CD27high T cells. These data are taken from a study of blood T cells in healthy people across ages (dated by TCRdb to between 2015 and 2017). About the study as a whole: In model experiments, roughly one uniquely barcoded TCR beta cDNA molecule per two T cells was captured by template switching. To avoid experimental bias, donors of different ages were distributed randomly across sequencing lanes. Donors were grouped into four age groups: young (average 16 years), middle-aged (around 39), aged (around 60) and long-lived (just over 80). Using deep sequencing normalized with unique cDNA molecular identifiers, the study measured how TCR beta repertoire diversity changes with age. The study analyzed two additional independent replicas of 1 million unique cDNA reads from the same blood draw for two donors, one aged 18 to 29 and one aged 80 or older.

Results and caveats for the whole study, not just this receptor: Because profiling used bulk unsorted PBMCs, naive and antigen-experienced compartments could not be compared conclusively. As age increased, observed TCR beta diversity per million T cells dropped in a roughly linear way, and a significant reduction was already evident by age 40. Compared with the aged group, more naive CD4+ T cells, fewer expanded clones and increased TCR diversity were shown by the long-lived group, suggesting age selection. Estimates of total diversity based on one million sequenced T cells were considered lower bounds and underestimates. Because donor CMV infection status was unknown, age-related changes in expanded clonotypes were potentially confounded. There was a strong correlation between observed TCR beta diversity and the percentage of naive T cells measured by flow cytometry.

This sequence originates from a woman aged 40 to 55 in good health. Sequenced sample: blood. The V gene is TRBV6-1 and the J gene is TRBJ2-1, with the D gene call left open. The DNA reads as follows: TGTGCCAGCAGGTCGGTCGAACTTACCAATGAGCAGTTCTTC. This encodes CASRSVELTNEQFF.